These 10 T cell receptor beta chains were all obtained from the same sample, sequenced in a study of blood T cell repertoires in COVID-19. Here immunoSEQ multiplex PCR was the method, and the copy in TCRdb shows in-frame clones only, minus some. The sample holds a few hundred thousand clones, about 83% seen once. The sequenced material came from PBMCs or T cells enriched from blood (not recorded which). These receptors originate from a woman between 35 and 50 years old who had recovered from COVID-19.

The chain has TRBV14 and TRBJ1-4; D gene ambiguous. From germline, CDR1 is SGHDN and CDR2 FVKESK. The CDR3 runs 14 residues. The V gene lost 4 bases and the J gene lost 5 bases, with 11 bases spanning the gap. CDR3: CASSPSVLNEKLFF. CDR3 DNA: TGTGCCAGCAGCCCTTCAGTCTTGAATGAAAAACTGTTTTTT.

The count of this clone is one. The gene calls are TRBV5-6 and TRBJ2-7; 9 bases align to TRBD1. V shed 4 bases and J 4 bases; nucleotides not matched to a gene: 6. The CDR3 loop spans 14 amino acids. Germline assignment: CDR1 SGHDT and CDR2 YYEEEE. For the CDR3, the DNA is TGTGCCAGCAGCGTAGGGACAGGGCGATACGAGCAGTACTTC. Translating it yields CASSVGTGRYEQYF.

The rearrangement uses TRBV28 and TRBJ2-1, with TRBD1 identical over 8 bases. J was trimmed by 6 bases and V by 6 bases; bases with no gene match: 13. CDR3 length: 16 residues. Germline V gene sequence: CDR1 MDHEN, CDR2 SYDVKM. CDR3 sequence reads: CASSLPGRGRVNEQFF. CDR3 DNA: TGTGCCAGCAGCCTACCGGGCAGGGGGCGCGTCAATGAGCAGTTCTTC.

V and J are TRBV18 and TRBJ1-6, with 7 bases aligning to TRBD1. V dropped 6 bases and J dropped 6; count of bases not matched to a gene: 8. This CDR3 contains 15 residues. From germline, CDR1 is KGHSH and CDR2 LQKENI. In DNA, the CDR3 is TGTGCCAGCTCGCTTCGGACAGGAACTAATTCACCCCTCCACTTT. The encoded protein is CASSLRTGTNSPLHF. The full variable domain, completed using reference TRBV18 and TRBJ1-6, is NAGVMQNPRHLVRRRGQEARLRCSPMKGHSHVYWYRQLPEEGLKFMVYLQKENIIDESGMPKERFSAEFPKEGPSILRIQQVVRGDSAAYFCASSLRTGTNSPLHFGNGTRLTVT.

The chain recombines TRBV11-2 with TRBJ2-2; 13 nucleotides line up with TRBD2. The CDR3 is made up of 16 amino acids. Germline V gives CDR1 SGHAT, CDR2 FQNNGV. The trim removed 5 bases at V and 6 bases at J, leaving 6 bases unmatched. CDR3 residues: CASSAPLAGGPGELFF. CDR3 DNA: TGTGCCAGCAGCGCCCCACTAGCGGGAGGGCCCGGGGAGCTGTTTTTT.

The rearrangement joins TRBV5-4 to TRBJ2-1; D is perhaps TRBD1 (6 bases). This CDR3 region has 12 residues. Germline CDR1 reads SGHNT; CDR2 reads YYREEE (reference sequence). Trimming stripped 9 bases from V and 6 bases from J, with 13 bases between. The CDR3 loop is CATYRVSNEQFF. DNA of the CDR3: TGTGCCACCTACAGGGTAAGCAATGAGCAGTTCTTC.

The chain carries TRBV30 and TRBJ2-1; D gene unclear. Trimming left V 1 base short and J 10 bases short, with 11 bases between. Germline V gene data show CDR1 as GTSNPN and CDR2 as SVGIG (reference sequence). CDR3 size: 12 residues. CDR3 nucleotides: TGTGCCTGGAGTGCTACTCTACGGGAGCAGTTCTTC. Translating gives CAWSATLREQFF.

The gene calls are TRBV4-2 and TRBJ2-7; possibly TRBD2 for D (6 bases). V gave up 0 bases and J gave up 7 bases, with 19 bases separating them. The CDR3 is 16 amino acids. The germline V gene has CDR1 LGHNA and CDR2 YNFKEQ. In DNA form, the CDR3 reads TGTGCCAGCAGCCAAGATCAGGCGCGGGACCGCCTAGAGCAGTACTTC. Encoded protein: CASSQDQARDRLEQYF.

The chain uses TRBV14 and TRBJ2-3; D unclear. CDR1 and CDR2 (germline): SGHDN, FVKESK. This CDR3 has 13 amino acids. The V end was cut by 0 bases, the J end by 13 bases, with 14 bases between. The CDR3 bases are TGTGCCAGCAGCCAAGATTGGCGGCAGATCAAGTATTTT. Its protein product is CASSQDWRQIKYF.

Note on this clone: The same CDR3 arises from other DNA sequences in this sample as well. The rearrangement uses TRBV12-3 or TRBV12-4 and TRBJ1-1; 10 bases match TRBD1. J was trimmed by 5 bases and V by 6 bases; bases with no gene match: 3. This CDR3 has 13 amino acids. The CDR3 coding sequence is TGTGCCAGCAGCAGGACAGGGGGTACTGAAGCTTTCTTT. This sequence encodes CASSRTGGTEAFF.